The clone carrying this TCR beta chain was found once. The antigen is not known. Germline assignment: CDR1 MGHRA and CDR2 YSYEKL. The CDR3 is 15 residues long. J gave up 0 bases and V 4 bases, and 6 bases lay outside the gene matches. The sample comes from a study of shared clonotypes between healthy human individuals. Study findings and constraints: Represented genetic and exposure-history diversity was restricted by having few donors. Across subsets, estimated richness was generally greater for naive than for memory populations. In a handful of donors, approximately 5% of naive CD4 clonotypes appeared in common.

Using immunoSEQ multiplex PCR, the repertoire was profiled, and TCRdb retains in-frame clones only, with some absent. The sample contains approximately 2.5 million clones, 93% of which appear only once. Researchers partitioned CD4+ cells into CD45RA+ naive and CD45RA-negative memory subsets. Specimen: naive CD4+ T cells from PBMCs. Subset specified: CD45RA+ positively selected. This sequence was found in a man aged 18 to 30 in good health. Some clones in this sample may be carry-over from other donors' samples. The V and J genes are TRBV4-1 and TRBJ2-7; 7 positions match TRBD2. The CDR3, as DNA: TGCGCCAGCAGCCGGGAGGGCGGGACCTCCTACGAGCAGTACTTC. It translates to CASSREGGTSYEQYF.